This TCR beta chain was documented in a study of blood T cell repertoires in COVID-19. Study as a whole: Acute-phase and convalescent COVID-19 samples originated in the United States, Italy and Spain. PBMCs, B-cell-depleted T cells, or T cells were the source of the cDNA or gDNA that made up the material.

The V end was cut by 0 bases, the J end by 3 bases, with 17 bases between. Per germline, CDR1 LGHNA and CDR2 YNFKEQ. The CDR3 consists of 17 residues. Methods used by the authors: It was from reference gene primer amplification that nucleated cell counts were estimated. The repertoire was sequenced with immunoSEQ multiplex PCR; TCRdb's copy has only in-frame clones and lacks some. That table supplies the V and J calls and clone size; D and trimming were determined from the DNA. The table includes 180,000 or so clones, about 90% detected once. This rearrangement joins TRBV4-2 to TRBJ1-2; no firm D call. This clonotype was sampled from a man between 35 and 55 years old with active or convalescent COVID-19. Material: peripheral blood. CDR3: CASSQDLSGVTDYGYTF. DNA of the CDR3: TGTGCCAGCAGCCAAGATCTGAGTGGAGTTACGGACTATGGCTACACCTTC.